The 23 T cell receptor beta chains below come from one sample, sequenced in a study of early T cells in non-severe SARS-CoV-2 infection (dated by TCRdb to about 2021). Library preparation was by 5' RACE. Reads for this sample came from a NextSeq 500. TCRdb cleaned the public reads at Q25 with fastp, built clones with MiXCR and kept in-frame beta chains. For every CDR3 protein sequence, its rows merge into one entry that carries the most common genes and DNA. Within this sample are about 22,000 distinct CDR3 sequences, with about 4.7% of them counted one time only. The biggest ten clones account for about 16% of the sample. Sequenced material: whole blood. Every receptor here comes from an adult who was a healthcare worker with PCR-confirmed SARS-CoV-2 infection or an uninfected control (not recorded which).

This clonotype was picked up a small number of times. This sequence joins TRBV7-9 and TRBJ1-3, with D tentatively TRBD1 (5 bases). The CDR3 extends over 16 amino acids. The V gene's germline CDR1 is SEHNR and CDR2 FQNEAQ (reference sequence). Trimming pared 2 bases from V and 4 bases from J, leaving 15 bases between. In nucleotides, the CDR3 is TGTGCCAGCAGCTTATCTAGGTCCGGGGCCGGAAACACCATATATTTT. It codes for CASSLSRSGAGNTIYF.

This clonotype was picked up many times. The rearrangement joins TRBV18 to TRBJ1-1; the match to TRBD1 covers 9 bases. V trimming: 6 bases; J trimming: 4 bases; junction bases outside the gene matches: 9. CDR3 size: 15 residues. Looked up from germline, CDR1 is KGHSH and CDR2 is LQKENI. The CDR3: CASSPDMTGGTEAFF. The CDR3 DNA reads TGTGCCAGCTCCCCAGATATGACAGGGGGCACTGAAGCTTTCTTT.

This clonotype was detected many times. The chain is built from TRBV7-6 and TRBJ1-4; weak D call: TRBD1 (6 bases). The V gene's germline CDR1 is SGHVS and CDR2 FNYEAQ. The CDR3 length is 14 residues. Trimming shortened V by 5 bases and J by 5 bases, and 12 bases separated the two germline ends. CDR3 protein: CASSQGRGNEKLFF. CDR3 nucleotide sequence: TGTGCCAGCAGCCAGGGCAGGGGCAATGAAAAACTGTTTTTT.

This clonotype showed up just a few times. The rearrangement uses TRBV20-1 and TRBJ2-3, with D hard to call. Germline CDR1 reads DFQATT; CDR2 reads SNEGSKA (reference sequence). The ends were cut back, 6 bases at V and 7 bases at J, with 17 bases in the middle. The CDR3 sequence is 13 residues long. The CDR3 sequence: CSALADRTYTQYF. In DNA form, the CDR3 reads TGCAGTGCCCTTGCGGACCGCACTTATACGCAGTATTTT.

V gene TRBV30 combines with J gene TRBJ2-3; no definite D call. Trimming pared 0 bases from V and 4 bases from J, leaving 8 bases between. The length of the CDR3 is 13 residues. The germline V gene has CDR1 GTSNPN and CDR2 SVGIG (reference sequence). The CDR3 DNA is TGTGCCTGGAGTGTACGTAGGGCAGATACGCAGTATTTT. Protein product: CAWSVRRADTQYF. The full variable domain, completed using reference TRBV30 and TRBJ2-3, is SQTIHQWPATLVQPVGSPLSLECTVEGTSNPNLYWYRQAAGRGLQLLFYSVGIGQISSEVPQNLSASRPQDRQFILSSKKLLLSDSGFYLCAWSVRRADTQYFGPGTRLTVL.

The gene calls are TRBV5-5 and TRBJ2-7; tentative D call: TRBD1 (5 bases). CDR3 length: 18 amino acids. Germline V gene sequence: CDR1 SGHKS, CDR2 YYEKEE (reference sequence). Trimming took 2 bases from V and 3 from J, leaving 24 bases between them. CDR3 residues: CASSLRLQVLRPDYEQYF. The CDR3 DNA sequence: TGTGCCAGCAGCTTAAGGTTACAGGTTTTAAGACCCGACTACGAGCAGTACTTC.

This clonotype was picked up a small number of times. The J gene is TRBJ2-2, the V gene TRBV14; 9 bases match TRBD1. CDR1 and CDR2 from the germline V gene are SGHDN and FVKESK. The length of the CDR3 is 18 residues. The ends lost 0 bases at V and 4 bases at J; junction bases unmatched: 9. The DNA for the CDR3 is TGTGCCAGCAGCCAAGATCTCCCCGGACAGGGGAGCACCGGGGAGCTGTTTTTT. Protein sequence: CASSQDLPGQGSTGELFF.

This clonotype was seen more than once but under ten times. This chain joins TRBV4-2 and TRBJ1-6, with D possibly being TRBD1 (6 bases). This CDR3 comprises 14 residues. Trimming took off 5 bases at V and 7 bases at J, with 12 bases between the two ends. Per the germline V gene, CDR1 is LGHNA and CDR2 is YNFKEQ. The CDR3 sequence is CASSFRDNNSPLHF. The CDR3 DNA reads as TGTGCCAGCAGCTTCCGGGACAACAATTCACCCCTCCACTTT.

This clonotype was seen repeatedly, ten times or more. The V call is TRBV20-1, the J call TRBJ2-5, with D possibly called TRBD1 or TRBD2 (5 bases each). V shed 6 bases and J shed 4 bases, with 9 bases lying between them. This CDR3 comprises 11 residues. Germline loops: CDR1 DFQATT, CDR2 SNEGSKA (reference sequence). The CDR3 DNA reads as TGCAGTGCATGGGGGACAGAGACCCAGTACTTC. Its translation: CSAWGTETQYF.

The genes are TRBV20-1 and TRBJ2-5; 13 bases match TRBD2. V dropped 5 bases and J dropped 4; count of bases not matched to a gene: 13. CDR1 and CDR2 from the germline V gene are DFQATT and SNEGSKA (reference sequence). This CDR3 is 17 amino acids long. This chain's CDR3 is CSAETSGGVMKGETQYF. In DNA, the CDR3 is TGCAGTGCTGAAACTAGCGGGGGGGTTATGAAGGGAGAGACCCAGTACTTC.

This clonotype was recorded many times. The V and J genes are TRBV7-9 and TRBJ1-2; 7 bases are shared with TRBD1. V dropped 5 bases and J dropped 6; count of bases not matched to a gene: 6. CDR1 and CDR2 (germline): SEHNR, FQNEAQ (reference sequence). The CDR3 loop spans 13 amino acids. The CDR3 loop reads CASSPRGAHGYTF. CDR3 nucleotides: TGTGCCAGCAGCCCCAGGGGGGCCCATGGCTACACCTTC. The whole variable domain, filled in from reference TRBV7-9 and TRBJ1-2, reads DTGVSQNPRHKITKRGQNVTFRCDPISEHNRLYWYRQTLGQGPEFLTYFQNEAQLEKSRLLSDRFSAERPKGSFSTLEIQRTEQGDSAMYLCASSPRGAHGYTFGSGTRLTVV.

The J gene is TRBJ2-2, the V gene TRBV20-1; 7 nucleotides agree with TRBD1. Germline V gene lookup returns CDR1 DFQATT and CDR2 SNEGSKA (reference sequence). With V trimmed by 6 bases and J by 0 bases, 4 bases remained unmatched. CDR3 length equals 14 residues. This chain's CDR3 is CSATGTANTGELFF. The CDR3 nucleotides read TGCAGTGCAACCGGGACAGCGAACACCGGGGAGCTGTTTTTT.

This chain uses TRBV7-2 with TRBJ2-5; TRBD2 agrees at 8 bases. Germline loops: CDR1 SGHTA, CDR2 FQGNSA. The CDR3 length is 14 residues. V lost 1 base to trimming and J lost 6 bases; unmatched junction nucleotides: 4. CDR3 protein: CASSLDSGGKTQYF. The DNA for the CDR3 is TGTGCCAGCAGCTTAGACAGCGGGGGTAAGACCCAGTACTTC.

This clonotype counts as medium-sized. The genes are TRBV7-3 and TRBJ2-3; 12 bases are shared with TRBD2. The ends lost 4 bases at V and 9 bases at J; junction bases unmatched: 5. This CDR3 contains 14 residues. In germline, CDR1 is SGHTA, CDR2 FQGTGA. CDR3 bases: TGTGCCAGCAGCTCGTCTAGCGGGGGGGACACGCAGTATTTT. Its translation is CASSSSSGGDTQYF.

There are a few counts of this clonotype. The CDR3 DNA reads as TGCAGCGTTGATTTAGCGGGACAAGAGACCCAGTACTTC. Translating gives CSVDLAGQETQYF. V and J are TRBV29-1 and TRBJ2-5; 8 positions match TRBD2. Germline V gene data show CDR1 as SQVTM and CDR2 as ANQGSEA. The CDR3 consists of 13 residues. V dropped 3 bases and J dropped 2; count of bases not matched to a gene: 2. Looking up the rest from reference TRBV29-1 and TRBJ2-5 gives the full variable domain: SAVISQKPSRDICQRGTSLTIQCQVDSQVTMMFWYRQQPGQSLTLIATANQGSEATYESGFVIDKFPISRPNLTFSTLTVSNMSPEDSSIYLCSVDLAGQETQYFGPGTRLLVL.

This clonotype is judged large. V gene TRBV6-2 or TRBV6-3 combines with J gene TRBJ2-5, with D perhaps TRBD2 (6 bases). V shed 6 bases and J shed 5 bases, with 13 bases lying between them. This CDR3 contains 13 residues. Germline CDR1 reads MNHEY; CDR2 reads SVGEGT. The CDR3 loop is CASSLLAWETQYF. The DNA for the CDR3 is TGTGCCAGCAGCCTACTAGCTTGGGAGACCCAGTACTTC.

This chain uses TRBV14 with TRBJ1-4, with no clear D. Trimming pared 5 bases from V and 7 bases from J, leaving 17 bases between. The CDR3 covers 15 residues. CDR1 SGHDN and CDR2 FVKESK come from the germline V gene. The CDR3 protein is CASSSGRTGGEKLFF. DNA for the CDR3: TGTGCCAGCAGCTCCGGGAGGACGGGCGGTGAAAAACTGTTTTTT. Full variable domain (remainder filled in from reference TRBV14 and TRBJ1-4): EAGVTQFPSHSVIEKGQTVTLRCDPISGHDNLYWYRRVMGKEIKFLLHFVKESKQDESGMPNNRFLAERTGGTYSTLKVQPAELEDSGVYFCASSSGRTGGEKLFFGSGTQLSVL.

This clonotype is medium-sized (0.01 to 0.1%) within its sample. This chain joins TRBV19 and TRBJ1-5; a weak D match, TRBD1 (5 bases). V was clipped by 7 bases and J by 3 bases, with 10 bases between them. In germline, CDR1 is LNHDA, CDR2 SQIVND (reference sequence). There are 13 residues in the CDR3. CDR3 nucleotides: TGTGCCAGTACCCAGGGTAACAATCAGCCCCAGCATTTT. It specifies CASTQGNNQPQHF.

Ten or more counts support this clonotype. The chain joins TRBV2 to TRBJ2-3; no clear D gene. Looked up from germline, CDR1 is SNHLY and CDR2 is FYNNEI. The CDR3 consists of 13 residues. V lost 2 bases and J lost 4, with 7 bases in between. The CDR3: CASSEFLADTQYF. CDR3 nucleotide sequence: TGTGCCAGCAGTGAATTTCTGGCAGATACGCAGTATTTT.

The V and J genes are TRBV30 and TRBJ2-3; 7 nucleotides align to TRBD1. With 1 base clipped from V and 4 bases from J, the junction kept 8 bases outside the gene matches. This CDR3 is 15 amino acids long. CDR1 and CDR2 from the germline V gene are GTSNPN and SVGIG (reference sequence). The CDR3 protein is CAWSAQQGFADTQYF. The CDR3 DNA reads as TGTGCCTGGAGTGCCCAACAGGGGTTCGCAGATACGCAGTATTTT.

This clonotype appeared many times. The J gene is TRBJ1-2, the V gene TRBV10-1; D call uncertain. The CDR3 consists of 14 residues. Trimming took 0 bases from V and 1 from J, leaving 6 bases between them. The germline V gene has CDR1 WNHNN and CDR2 SYGVQD (reference sequence). The CDR3 is CASSESGNNYGYTF. The CDR3 DNA reads TGCGCCAGCAGTGAGTCTGGCAATAACTATGGCTACACCTTC.

The table lists this clonotype with many counts. The gene calls are TRBV9 and TRBJ2-5; D may correspond to TRBD1 or TRBD2 (6 bases each). Trimming shortened V by 3 bases and J by 1 base, and 10 bases separated the two germline ends. The CDR3 has 14 amino acids. Germline CDR1 SGDLS, CDR2 YYNGEE. CDR3 region: CASSGGDTQETQYF. The CDR3 coding sequence is TGTGCCAGCAGCGGCGGGGACACCCAAGAGACCCAGTACTTC.

This clonotype is termed medium-sized. The chain is built from TRBV12-3 or TRBV12-4 and TRBJ2-7; 10 bases are shared with TRBD1. With 6 bases clipped from V and 7 bases from J, the junction kept 6 bases outside the gene matches. The CDR3 has 13 amino acids. CDR3 sequence reads: CASRETGGREQYF. The CDR3 bases are TGTGCCAGCAGGGAGACAGGGGGCCGGGAGCAGTACTTC.